The TCR beta chain described here comes from a study of shared clonotypes between healthy human individuals. Clones were sequenced by immunoSEQ multiplex PCR, and TCRdb holds only the in-frame ones, with some missing. The sample records about 1 million clones, more than 60% being singletons. All the donors were Caucasian adults who lived in Nashville, Tennessee. The TCR originated in a man between 18 and 29 years old in good health. The sequenced sample was memory CD4+ T cells sorted from blood. The subset was: CD45RA-negative fraction.

The CDR3 is CASSYLRTYEQYF. In DNA form, the CDR3 reads TGTGCCAGCAGCTACCTTAGAACCTACGAGCAGTACTTC. The chain couples TRBV11-2 to TRBJ2-7; D call uncertain. CDR3 length: 13 residues. Per germline, CDR1 SGHAT and CDR2 FQNNGV. V was shortened by 4 bases and J by 2 bases, with 9 bases between the two germline ends.